Included here is one T cell receptor (beta chain) sequence, with context. Alongside a J-beta primer mix, a sample-barcoded 5' primer served in a second PCR lasting roughly 7 to 11 cycles. TCRdb reanalysed the 5' RACE reads using MiXCR and keeps one entry per CDR3 protein. Here the sample spans hundreds of thousands of distinct CDR3 sequences, about 61% being singletons. This record comes from a study of blood T cells in healthy people across ages. Per germline, CDR1 SGHTA and CDR2 FQGTGA. CDR3 length: 13 amino acids. The V end lost 4 bases, the J end lost 5 bases, and 11 bases lay between the germline ends.

The V and J genes are TRBV7-3 and TRBJ1-2; D is undetermined. Sequenced: blood. This clonotype was obtained from a middle-aged man in good health. As DNA, the CDR3 is TGTGCCAGCAGCTCGGAACGGGGTTATGGCTACACCTTC. Translated: CASSSERGYGYTF.